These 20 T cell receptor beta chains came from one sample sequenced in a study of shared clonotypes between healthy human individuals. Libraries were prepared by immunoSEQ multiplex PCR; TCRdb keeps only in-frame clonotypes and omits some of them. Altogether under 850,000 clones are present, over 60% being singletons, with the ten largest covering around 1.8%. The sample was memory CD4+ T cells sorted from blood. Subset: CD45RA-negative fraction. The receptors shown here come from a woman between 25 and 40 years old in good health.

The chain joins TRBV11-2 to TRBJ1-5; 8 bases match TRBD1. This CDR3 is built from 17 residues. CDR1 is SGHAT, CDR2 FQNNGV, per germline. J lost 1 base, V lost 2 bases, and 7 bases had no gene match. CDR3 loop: CASSLSDRVGSNQPQHF. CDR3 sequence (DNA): TGTGCCAGCAGCTTATCGGACAGGGTGGGGAGCAATCAGCCCCAGCATTTT.

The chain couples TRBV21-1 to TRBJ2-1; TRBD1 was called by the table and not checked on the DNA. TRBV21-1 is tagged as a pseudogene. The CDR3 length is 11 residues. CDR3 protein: CASNPDTEQFF. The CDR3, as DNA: TGTGCCAGCAACCCGGACACTGAGCAGTTCTTC.

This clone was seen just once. CDR3 amino acids: CASSAMSLYEQYF. The CDR3 region has the DNA TGTGCCAGCAGTGCTATGTCACTCTACGAGCAGTACTTC. The V and J genes are TRBV2 and TRBJ2-7; D not resolved. The CDR3 spans 13 residues. Germline V lookup: CDR1 SNHLY, CDR2 FYNNEI. V dropped 4 bases and J dropped 3 bases, with 10 bases sitting between them.

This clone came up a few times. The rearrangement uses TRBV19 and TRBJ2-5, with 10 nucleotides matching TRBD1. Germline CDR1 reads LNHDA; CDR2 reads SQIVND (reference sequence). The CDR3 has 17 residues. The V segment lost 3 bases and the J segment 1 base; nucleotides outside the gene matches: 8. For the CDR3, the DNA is TGTGCCAGTAGTATGAGGGGACAGGGGTTCGGCCAAGAGACCCAGTACTTC. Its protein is CASSMRGQGFGQETQYF.

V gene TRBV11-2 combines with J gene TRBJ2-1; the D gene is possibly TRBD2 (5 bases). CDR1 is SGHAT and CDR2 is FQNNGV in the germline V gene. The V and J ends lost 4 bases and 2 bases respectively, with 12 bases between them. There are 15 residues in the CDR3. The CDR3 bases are TGTGCCAGCAGCTACGGTGGGGAGACCTACAATGAGCAGTTCTTC. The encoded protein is CASSYGGETYNEQFF.

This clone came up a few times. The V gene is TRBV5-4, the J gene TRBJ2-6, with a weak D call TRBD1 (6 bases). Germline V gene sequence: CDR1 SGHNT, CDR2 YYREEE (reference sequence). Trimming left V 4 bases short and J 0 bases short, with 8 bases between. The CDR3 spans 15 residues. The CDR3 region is CASSGQLSGANVLTF. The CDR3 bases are TGTGCCAGCAGCGGACAGCTCTCTGGGGCCAACGTCCTGACTTTC.

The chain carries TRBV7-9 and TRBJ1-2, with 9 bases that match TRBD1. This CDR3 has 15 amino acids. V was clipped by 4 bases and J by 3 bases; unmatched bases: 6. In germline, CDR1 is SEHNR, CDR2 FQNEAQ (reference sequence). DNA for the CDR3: TGTGCCAGCAGCTCCACCCGGGACAGGGACTATGGCTACACCTTC. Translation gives CASSSTRDRDYGYTF.

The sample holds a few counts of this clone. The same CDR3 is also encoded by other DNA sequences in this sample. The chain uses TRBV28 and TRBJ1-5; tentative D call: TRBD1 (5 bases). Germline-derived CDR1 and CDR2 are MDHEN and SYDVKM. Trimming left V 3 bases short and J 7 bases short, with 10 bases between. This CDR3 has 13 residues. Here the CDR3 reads CASSFQGNQPQHF. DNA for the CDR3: TGTGCCAGCAGTTTTCAGGGTAACCAGCCCCAGCATTTT.

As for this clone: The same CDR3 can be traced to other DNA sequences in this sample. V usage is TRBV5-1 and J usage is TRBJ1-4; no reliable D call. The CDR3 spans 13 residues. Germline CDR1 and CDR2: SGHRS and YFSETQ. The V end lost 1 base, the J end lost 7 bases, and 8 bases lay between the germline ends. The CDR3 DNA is TGCGCCAGCAGCTTGCGGAGCAGTGAAAAACTGTTTTTT. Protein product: CASSLRSSEKLFF.

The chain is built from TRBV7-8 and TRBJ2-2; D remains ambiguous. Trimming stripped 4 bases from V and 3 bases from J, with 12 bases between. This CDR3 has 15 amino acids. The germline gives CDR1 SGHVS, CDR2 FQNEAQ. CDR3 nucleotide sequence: TGTGCCAGCAGCTCGTTAGTTGGGTACACCGGGGAGCTGTTTTTT. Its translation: CASSSLVGYTGELFF.

The CDR3 nucleotides read TGTGCCAGCAGTTCGACTCGAAACGAGCAGTACTTC. Protein sequence: CASSSTRNEQYF. This chain connects TRBV6-5 to TRBJ2-7; D is undetermined. This CDR3 has 12 residues. Germline loops: CDR1 MNHEY, CDR2 SVGAGI. V dropped 4 bases and J dropped 5 bases, with 9 bases sitting between them.

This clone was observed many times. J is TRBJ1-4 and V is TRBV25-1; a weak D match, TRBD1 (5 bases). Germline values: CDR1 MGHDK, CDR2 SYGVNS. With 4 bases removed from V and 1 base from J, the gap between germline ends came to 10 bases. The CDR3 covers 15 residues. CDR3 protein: CASSAPGRTNEKLFF. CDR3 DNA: TGTGCCAGCAGTGCTCCGGGGCGAACTAATGAAAAACTGTTTTTT.

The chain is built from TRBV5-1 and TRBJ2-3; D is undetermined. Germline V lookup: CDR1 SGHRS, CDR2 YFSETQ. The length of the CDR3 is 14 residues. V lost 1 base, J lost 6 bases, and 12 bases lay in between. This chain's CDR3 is CASSLLRVGDTQYF. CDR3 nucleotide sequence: TGCGCCAGCAGCTTGTTAAGGGTCGGGGATACGCAGTATTTT. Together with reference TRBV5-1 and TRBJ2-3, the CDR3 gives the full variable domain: KAGVTQTPRYLIKTRGQQVTLSCSPISGHRSVSWYQQTPGQGLQFLFEYFSETQRNKGNFPGRFSGRQFSNSRSEMNVSTLELGDSALYLCASSLLRVGDTQYFGPGTRLTVL.

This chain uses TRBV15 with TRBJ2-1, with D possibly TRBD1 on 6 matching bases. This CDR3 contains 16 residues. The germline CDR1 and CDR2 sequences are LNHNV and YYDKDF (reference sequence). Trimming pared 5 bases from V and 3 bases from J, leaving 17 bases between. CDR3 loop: CATSGSDRLLYNEQFF. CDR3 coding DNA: TGTGCCACCAGCGGCTCAGACAGGCTCCTCTACAATGAGCAGTTCTTC. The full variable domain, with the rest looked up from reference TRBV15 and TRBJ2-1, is DAMVIQNPRYQVTQFGKPVTLSCSQTLNHNVMYWYQQKSSQAPKLLFHYYDKDFNNEADTPDNFQSRRPNTSFCFLDIRSPGLGDTAMYLCATSGSDRLLYNEQFFGPGTRLTVL.

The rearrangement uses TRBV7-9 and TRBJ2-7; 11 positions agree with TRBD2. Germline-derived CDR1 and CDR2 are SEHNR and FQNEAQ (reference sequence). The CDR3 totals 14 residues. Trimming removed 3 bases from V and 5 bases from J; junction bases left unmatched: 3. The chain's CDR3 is CASSFSGRADEQYF. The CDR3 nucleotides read TGTGCCAGCAGCTTTAGCGGGAGGGCCGACGAGCAGTACTTC.

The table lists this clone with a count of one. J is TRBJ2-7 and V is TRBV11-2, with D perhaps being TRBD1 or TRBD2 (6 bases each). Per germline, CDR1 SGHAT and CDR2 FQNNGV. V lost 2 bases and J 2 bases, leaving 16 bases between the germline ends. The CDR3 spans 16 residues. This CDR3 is CASSLRGAGTTYEQYF. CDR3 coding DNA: TGTGCCAGCAGCTTAAGGGGGGCAGGGACAACCTACGAGCAGTACTTC.

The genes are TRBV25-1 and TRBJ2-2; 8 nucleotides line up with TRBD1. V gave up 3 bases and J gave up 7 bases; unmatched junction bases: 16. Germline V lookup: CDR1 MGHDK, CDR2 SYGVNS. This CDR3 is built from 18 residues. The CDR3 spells CASSDLKTGDPSGGELFF. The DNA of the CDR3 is TGTGCCAGCAGTGACTTAAAGACAGGGGACCCCTCGGGCGGGGAGCTGTTTTTT.

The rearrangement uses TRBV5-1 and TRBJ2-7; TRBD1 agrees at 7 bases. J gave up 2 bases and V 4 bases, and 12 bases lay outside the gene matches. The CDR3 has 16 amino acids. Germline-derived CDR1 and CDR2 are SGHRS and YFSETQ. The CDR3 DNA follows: TGCGCCAGCAGCAGGGAAGCCGGGACAGCTCCCTACGAGCAGTACTTC. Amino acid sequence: CASSREAGTAPYEQYF.

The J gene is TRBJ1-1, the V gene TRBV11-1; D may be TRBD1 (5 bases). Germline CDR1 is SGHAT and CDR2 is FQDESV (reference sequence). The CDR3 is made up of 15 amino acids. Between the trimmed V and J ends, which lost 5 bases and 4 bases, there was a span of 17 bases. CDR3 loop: CASSPVLDSGTEAFF. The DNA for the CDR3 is TGTGCCAGCAGCCCCGTCCTCGACAGCGGCACTGAAGCTTTCTTT.

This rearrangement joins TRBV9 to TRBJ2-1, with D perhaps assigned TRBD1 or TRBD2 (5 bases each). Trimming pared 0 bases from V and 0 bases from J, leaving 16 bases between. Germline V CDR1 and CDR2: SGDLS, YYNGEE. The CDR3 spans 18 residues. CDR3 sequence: CASSVATSGAYSYNEQFF. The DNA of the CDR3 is TGTGCCAGCAGCGTAGCCACGTCCGGGGCTTACTCCTACAATGAGCAGTTCTTC.